The next 15 T cell receptor beta chains were all read from a single sample in a study of T cells in Graves' hyperthyroidism and ophthalmopathy. RNA transcripts yielded amplified TCR beta CDR3 regions. The TCR CDR3 first-round RT-PCR relied on the HTBI primer set. TCRdb redid the calling of the multiplex PCR reads with MiXCR, one entry per CDR3 protein. The sample consists of fewer than 650,000 distinct CDR3 sequences, 12% to 15% of them appearing once. Sequenced input: blood. The receptors come from a woman between 18 and 30 years old with Graves' ophthalmopathy.

This clonotype was observed at least ten times. The chain combines TRBV14 with TRBJ2-5; D is unclear. Germline assignment: CDR1 SGHDN and CDR2 FVKESK. V lost 1 base to trimming and J lost 5 bases, with 17 bases between them. The CDR3 contains 16 residues. The CDR3 DNA reads as TGTGCCAGCAGCCAAGGGGCCTTTAAGGCCTGGGAGACCCAGTACTTC. It yields the protein CASSQGAFKAWETQYF. Using reference TRBV14 and TRBJ2-5 for the parts outside the CDR3, the full variable domain is EAGVTQFPSHSVIEKGQTVTLRCDPISGHDNLYWYRRVMGKEIKFLLHFVKESKQDESGMPNNRFLAERTGGTYSTLKVQPAELEDSGVYFCASSQGAFKAWETQYFGPGTRLLVL.

V usage is TRBV19 and J usage is TRBJ2-3, with 11 bases that match TRBD1. Per germline, CDR1 LNHDA and CDR2 SQIVND (reference sequence). The CDR3 runs 14 residues. J gave up 6 bases and V 9 bases, and 8 bases lay outside the gene matches. The CDR3 DNA reads as TGTGCCAGCCAGGACAGGGGGCAAGTGGATACGCAGTATTTT. Its protein is CASQDRGQVDTQYF.

In this sample, this clonotype turned up many times. The chain employs TRBV28 and TRBJ1-5; D uncertain. Trimming removed 0 bases at V and 6 bases at J, with 9 bases between. CDR3 length equals 14 residues. The V gene's germline CDR1 is MDHEN and CDR2 SYDVKM. DNA for the CDR3: TGTGCCAGCAGTTTATGGGGAGGAGGTCAGCCCCAGCATTTT. Translating gives CASSLWGGGQPQHF.

This clonotype was counted between two and nine times. The rearrangement uses TRBV6-2 or TRBV6-3 and TRBJ2-1; tentatively, D is TRBD1 (6 bases). V dropped 0 bases and J dropped 12 bases, with 12 bases sitting between them. The CDR3 runs 13 residues. Germline CDR1 MNHEY, CDR2 SVGEGT. The CDR3, as DNA: TGTGCCAGCAGTTACTCTAACCCGGACAGGCAGTTCTTC. This translates into CASSYSNPDRQFF.

The chain has TRBV10-3 and TRBJ2-5; TRBD2 agrees at 11 bases. V lost 5 bases and J lost 4; bases outside the gene matches: 9. The germline gives CDR1 ENHRY, CDR2 SYGVKD. There are 16 residues in the CDR3. For the CDR3, the DNA is TGTGCCATCAGTTATGGGACTAGCGGACTCGGAGAGACCCAGTACTTC. Protein: CAISYGTSGLGETQYF.

There are many counts of this clonotype. The chain employs TRBV10-3 and TRBJ2-7, with D unresolved. The CDR3 consists of 15 residues. CDR1 is ENHRY, CDR2 SYGVKD, per germline. V was trimmed by 3 bases and J by 0 bases, leaving 12 bases between them. The CDR3 bases are TGTGCCATCAGTGATCTAGGCGGCAACTCCTACGAGCAGTACTTC. This gives the protein CAISDLGGNSYEQYF.

This clonotype has a count of ten or more. CDR3 region: CASGQRETQYF. As DNA, the CDR3 is TGTGCCTCGGGACAGAGGGAGACCCAGTACTTC. The chain couples TRBV2 to TRBJ2-5, with 7 bases matching TRBD1. This CDR3 is built from 11 residues. Germline V gene sequence: CDR1 SNHLY, CDR2 FYNNEI. J gave up 5 bases and V 11 bases, and 5 bases lay outside the gene matches.

This clonotype was counted at least ten times. The gene calls are TRBV2 and TRBJ1-1; possibly TRBD1 for D (6 bases). This CDR3 is 12 amino acids long. CDR1 is SNHLY, CDR2 FYNNEI, per germline. The V gene lost 11 bases and the J gene lost 5 bases, with 15 bases spanning the gap. In DNA, the CDR3 is TGTGCCGGAACAGGGAGGTGGACTGAAGCTTTCTTT. Translated: CAGTGRWTEAFF.

In its sample, this clonotype was seen many times. The rearrangement links TRBV2 to TRBJ2-5; 8 bases agree with TRBD1. This CDR3 has 14 residues. The V gene's germline CDR1 is SNHLY and CDR2 FYNNEI. With V trimmed by 4 bases and J by 5 bases, 6 bases remained unmatched. CDR3 bases: TGTGCCAGCAGTGCACAGGGGGTATATGAGACCCAGTACTTC. It codes for CASSAQGVYETQYF.

The table lists this clonotype with many counts. V gene TRBV27 combines with J gene TRBJ2-7; 8 bases are a match to TRBD1. The CDR3 sequence is 15 residues long. CDR1 is MNHEY and CDR2 is SMNVEV in the germline V gene (reference sequence). The junction had 8 bases not matched to a gene; V was cut back by 2 bases and J by 5 bases. DNA for the CDR3: TGTGCCAGCAGTTTACCGGGACAGGCTCTCCACGAGCAGTACTTC. It yields the protein CASSLPGQALHEQYF.

This clonotype was observed many times. This chain connects TRBV11-2 to TRBJ2-1; D uncertain. Germline loops: CDR1 SGHAT, CDR2 FQNNGV. There are 14 residues in the CDR3. V was clipped by 4 bases and J by 4 bases, with 11 bases between them. The CDR3 sequence is CASSSTWGYNEQFF. The CDR3 DNA follows: TGTGCCAGCAGCTCCACGTGGGGATACAATGAGCAGTTCTTC.

About this clonotype itself: This sequence may be a read error, since a much larger clone differs from it by one base. The chain carries TRBV7-3 and TRBJ2-1; TRBD2 matches 8 bases. With the DNA end fitting TRBJ2-7 better, the J assignment may be wrong. This CDR3 has 17 amino acids. Germline values: CDR1 SGHTA, CDR2 FQGTGA. CDR3 amino acids: CASSSTGGEEAYNEQYF. The CDR3 DNA is TGTGCCAGCAGCTCGACGGGGGGGGAGGAGGCCTACAATGAGCAGTACTTC.

In its sample, this clonotype was seen many times. The gene calls are TRBV6-1 and TRBJ2-5; D unresolved. CDR3 length: 11 amino acids. V was trimmed by 6 bases and J by 5 bases, leaving 7 bases between them. In germline, CDR1 is MNHNS, CDR2 SASEGT. The CDR3 region is CASSDAETQYF. CDR3 DNA sequence: TGTGCCAGCAGCGACGCGGAGACCCAGTACTTC.

The rearrangement joins TRBV19 to TRBJ1-3; no clear D gene. V was trimmed by 11 bases and J by 0 bases, leaving 17 bases between them. The CDR3 consists of 15 residues. CDR1 and CDR2 from the germline V gene are LNHDA and SQIVND (reference sequence). CDR3 sequence reads: CAGLRPGYSGNTIYF. In nucleotides, the CDR3 is TGTGCCGGTCTGAGGCCGGGTTACTCTGGAAACACCATATATTTT.

V gene TRBV20-1 combines with J gene TRBJ2-7; the D call may be TRBD1 or TRBD2 (5 bases each). This CDR3 is built from 13 residues. The V gene lost 3 bases and the J gene lost 2 bases, with 11 bases spanning the gap. CDR1 and CDR2 (germline): DFQATT, SNEGSKA (reference sequence). CDR3 nucleotides: TGCAGTGCTAGGGAAGGGGACGCCTACGAGCAGTACTTC. It is translated as CSAREGDAYEQYF.